These T cell receptor beta chains were read from a single sample in a study of CD8 T cells in Susac syndrome. MiXCR was run by TCRdb on the immunoSEQ multiplex PCR reads, yielding one entry per CDR3 protein. Of 130,000 or so distinct CDR3 sequences in the sample, roughly 80% were seen once. The specimen was CD8+ T cells from PBMCs. The receptors derive from a human donor with multiple sclerosis. Each CDR3 is given with its conserved first and last residue. The D gene is left open where the match is weak. Clone size appears in some rows only: once, few, many, or a class for an expanded clone.

d_call cdr3_length j_call v_call clone_size cdr3_aa cdr3_nt
- 13 TRBJ1-4 TRBV30 - CAWARWAREKLFF TGTGCCTGGGCCAGATGGGCCCGCGAAAAACTGTTTTTT
- 16 TRBJ1-2 TRBV23-1 - CASSQSKTDLNYGYTF TGCGCCAGCAGTCAATCGAAGACGGACCTTAACTATGGCTACACCTTC
- 13 TRBJ1-1 TRBV7-9 - CASSLVFGGEAFF TGTGCCAGCAGCTTAGTTTTCGGGGGTGAAGCTTTCTTT
- 13 TRBJ1-1 TRBV27 - CASSYSQNTEAFF TGTGCCAGCAGTTATAGCCAGAACACTGAAGCTTTCTTT
TRBD1 14 TRBJ1-2 TRBV28 - CASSWTGVNYGYTF TGTGCCAGCAGCTGGACAGGTGTTAACTATGGCTACACCTTC
- 13 TRBJ1-1 TRBV4-2 few CASSQNNQDEAFF TGTGCCAGCAGCCAAAACAACCAGGACGAAGCTTTCTTT
- 14 TRBJ1-2 TRBV5-5 - CASSFGSLNYGYTF TGTGCCAGCAGCTTTGGGTCTCTTAACTATGGCTACACCTTC
TRBD2 15 TRBJ2-1 TRBV18 - CASSPTSSGRARQFF TGTGCCAGCTCACCAACGTCTAGCGGGAGGGCCCGACAGTTCTTC
- 14 TRBJ2-1 TRBV18 few CASSPPVRNNEQFF TGTGCCAGCTCACCACCGGTACGGAACAATGAGCAGTTCTTC
- 12 TRBJ1-2 TRBV12-3/TRBV12-4 - CASSPGRHGYTF TGTGCCAGCAGTCCGGGGCGGCATGGCTACACCTTC
- 17 TRBJ2-1 TRBV4-2 - CASSQEPWQEGYNEQFF TGTGCCAGCAGCCAAGAACCTTGGCAGGAGGGCTACAATGAGCAGTTCTTC
- 11 TRBJ1-1 TRBV6-1 - CASTIGTEAFF TGTGCCAGCACTATCGGCACTGAAGCTTTCTTT
- 16 TRBJ1-1 TRBV7-8 - CASSSPDFTLNTEAFF TGTGCCAGCAGCTCACCGGACTTTACTTTGAACACTGAAGCTTTCTTT
TRBD1 15 TRBJ2-5 TRBV6-2/TRBV6-3 once CASSSSTGVMETQYF TGTGCCAGCAGTTCGTCGACAGGGGTAATGGAGACCCAGTACTTC
- 12 TRBJ2-2 TRBV20-1 - CSATESTGELFF TGCAGTGCTACTGAGAGCACCGGGGAGCTGTTTTTT
TRBD2 16 TRBJ2-1 TRBV6-2/TRBV6-3 - CASSYRLADLYNEQFF TGTGCCAGCAGTTATCGCCTAGCGGACCTCTACAATGAGCAGTTCTTC
TRBD1 15 TRBJ1-2 TRBV28 - CASSPAGQGSYGYTF TGTGCCAGCAGTCCAGCAGGACAGGGTTCTTATGGCTACACCTTC
- 13 TRBJ2-1 TRBV28 once CASSLIAYNEQFF TGTGCCAGCAGTTTAATAGCCTACAATGAGCAGTTCTTC
- 13 TRBJ1-2 TRBV12-3/TRBV12-4 - CASTPGTFYGYTF TGTGCCAGCACCCCCGGGACCTTTTATGGCTACACCTTC
TRBD2 16 TRBJ2-1 TRBV11-2 - CASSRLAGLVSNEQFF TGTGCCAGCAGCAGACTAGCGGGATTAGTTAGTAATGAGCAGTTCTTC
- 15 TRBJ2-7 TRBV7-9 - CASSRLDRKSYEQYF TGTGCCAGCAGCCGGTTAGACCGAAAGTCCTACGAGCAGTACTTC
TRBD2 17 TRBJ2-1 TRBV20-1 - CSARGPSSGGAYNEQFF TGCAGTGCTAGAGGACCCTCTAGCGGGGGGGCGTATAATGAGCAGTTCTTC
- 13 TRBJ1-1 TRBV4-1 - CASSQVKGRSTFF TGCGCCAGCAGCCAAGTAAAGGGCAGATCTACTTTCTTT
TRBD2 21 TRBJ2-1 TRBV4-1 - CASSQDPGYSGRGLSYNEQFF TGCGCCAGCAGCCAAGATCCAGGCTATAGCGGGAGGGGTCTCTCCTACAATGAGCAGTTCTTC
TRBD1 15 TRBJ2-1 TRBV7-2 few CASSLERGLDNEQFF TGTGCCAGCAGCCTAGAGAGGGGGCTGGACAATGAGCAGTTCTTC